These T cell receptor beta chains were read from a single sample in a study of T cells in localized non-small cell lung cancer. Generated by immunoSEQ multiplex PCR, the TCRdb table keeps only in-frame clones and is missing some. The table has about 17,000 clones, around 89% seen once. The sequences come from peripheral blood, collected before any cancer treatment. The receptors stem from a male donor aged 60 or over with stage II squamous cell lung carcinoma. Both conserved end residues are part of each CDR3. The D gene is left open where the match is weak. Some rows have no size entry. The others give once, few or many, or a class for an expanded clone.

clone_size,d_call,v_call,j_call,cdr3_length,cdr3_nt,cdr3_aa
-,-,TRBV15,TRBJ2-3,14,TGTGCCACCAGCAGAGATATAAGCGCAGATACGCAGTATTTT,CATSRDISADTQYF
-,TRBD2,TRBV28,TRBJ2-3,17,TGTGCCAGCAAGGGAGTAGCGGGAGGGGAAGTTGCAGATACGCAGTATTTT,CASKGVAGGEVADTQYF
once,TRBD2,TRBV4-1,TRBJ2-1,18,TGCGCCAGCAGCCAACGGACGGCCGGGCTAGCGGTACGCAATGAGCAGTTCTTC,CASSQRTAGLAVRNEQFF
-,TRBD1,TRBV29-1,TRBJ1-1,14,TGCAGCGTTGACCGGGACAGGGGGGGCTCTGAAGCTTTCTTT,CSVDRDRGGSEAFF
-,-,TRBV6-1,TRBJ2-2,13,TGTGCCAGCAGAGTGAAGGTGAACGGGGAGCTGTTTTTT,CASRVKVNGELFF
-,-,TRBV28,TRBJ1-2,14,TGTGCCAGCAGTTTGGAGGGCCTATCCTATGGCTACACCTTC,CASSLEGLSYGYTF
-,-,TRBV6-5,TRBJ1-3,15,TGTGCCAGCAGAGCTAGAGGGTACTCTGGAAACACCATATATTTT,CASRARGYSGNTIYF
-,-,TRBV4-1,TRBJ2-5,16,TGCGCCAGCAGCCAAGATGAGATAGTAGTCGGCGAGACCCAGTACTTC,CASSQDEIVVGETQYF
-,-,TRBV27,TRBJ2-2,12,TGTGCCAGCAGTTCTGACCCCGGGGAGCTGTTTTTT,CASSSDPGELFF
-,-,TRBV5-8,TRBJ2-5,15,TGTGCCAGCACGCTTAGACAGCTAAATCAAGAGACCCAGTACTTC,CASTLRQLNQETQYF
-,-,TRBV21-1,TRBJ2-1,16,TGTGCCAGCAGCAAGCGGGCCCCTAGCGGGAGGAATGAGCAGTTCTTC,CASSKRAPSGRNEQFF
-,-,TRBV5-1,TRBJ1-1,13,TGCGCCAGCAGCTTGGTCGGGACAAACGAAGCTTTCTTT,CASSLVGTNEAFF
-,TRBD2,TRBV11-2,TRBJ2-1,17,TGTGCCAGCAGCCAGGGACTAGCGGGAGTAATTTACAATGAGCAGTTCTTC,CASSQGLAGVIYNEQFF
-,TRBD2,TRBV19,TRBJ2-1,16,TGTGCCAGTAGTCTTCCGGGGGGGGTCTCCTACAATGAGCAGTTCTTC,CASSLPGGVSYNEQFF
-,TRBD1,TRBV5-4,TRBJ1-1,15,TGTGCCAGCAGCTTGGCAAAGGGGGCCCACACTGAAGCTTTCTTT,CASSLAKGAHTEAFF
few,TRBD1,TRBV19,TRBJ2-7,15,TGTGCCAGTAGTATGTCCGGGACAGGCTCCTACGAGCAGTACTTC,CASSMSGTGSYEQYF
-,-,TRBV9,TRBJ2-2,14,TGTGCCAGCAGCGTATTGGCGGGGACCGGGGAGCTGTTTTTT,CASSVLAGTGELFF
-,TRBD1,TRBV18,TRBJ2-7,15,TGTGCCAGCTCACCAGGGACAGGGGACATGTGGGAGCAGTACTTC,CASSPGTGDMWEQYF
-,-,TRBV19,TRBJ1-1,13,TGTGCCAGTAGTACCACGGGGGACACTGAAGCTTTCTTT,CASSTTGDTEAFF
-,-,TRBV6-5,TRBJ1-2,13,TGTGCCAGCGGTAAACAGTGGATCTATGGCTACACCTTC,CASGKQWIYGYTF
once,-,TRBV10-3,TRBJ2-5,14,TGTGCCATCTGGGGTGGGGGTTTGGGGGAGACCCAGTACTTC,CAIWGGGLGETQYF
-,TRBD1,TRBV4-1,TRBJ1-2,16,TGCGCCAGCAGCCAAGATGAAAGGGGGCGCGGCTATGGCTACACCTTC,CASSQDERGRGYGYTF
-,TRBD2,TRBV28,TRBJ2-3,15,TGTGCCACCAGTAAACTAGCGGGATTTACAGATACGCAGTATTTT,CATSKLAGFTDTQYF
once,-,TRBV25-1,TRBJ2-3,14,TGTGCCAGCAGTGGCCCCCGGAGAACAGATACGCAGTATTTT,CASSGPRRTDTQYF
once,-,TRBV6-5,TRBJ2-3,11,TGTGCCAGCAGTTACGGGGATACGCAGTATTTT,CASSYGDTQYF
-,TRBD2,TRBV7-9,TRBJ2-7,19,TGTGCCAGCAGCTTAGAGAGGCCTAGCGGGATGCCCTCAGCCTACGAGCAGTACTTC,CASSLERPSGMPSAYEQYF
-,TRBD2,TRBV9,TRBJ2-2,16,TGTGCCAGCAGCAGCTCAGGACTAGCATCCACCGGGGAGCTGTTTTTT,CASSSSGLASTGELFF
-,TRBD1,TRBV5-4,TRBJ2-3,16,TGTGCCAGCAGCTTGGACGGGACAGGGGGGACAGATACGCAGTATTTT,CASSLDGTGGTDTQYF
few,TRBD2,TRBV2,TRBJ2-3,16,TGTGCCAGCAGTGAACCTACTAGCGGGATCGCAGATACGCAGTATTTT,CASSEPTSGIADTQYF
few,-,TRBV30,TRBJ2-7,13,TGTGCCTGGAGTCCGGACGTCTCCTACGAGCAGTACTTC,CAWSPDVSYEQYF
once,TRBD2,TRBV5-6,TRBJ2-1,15,TGTGCCAGCAGCTTTGGGACTAGCAGTTACAATGAGCAGTTCTTC,CASSFGTSSYNEQFF
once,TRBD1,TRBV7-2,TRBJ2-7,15,TGTGCCAGCAGCTTAATCGGGACAGTAGAGTACGAGCAGTACTTC,CASSLIGTVEYEQYF
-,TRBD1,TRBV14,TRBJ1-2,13,TGTGCCAGCAGTGTAGGGGGCGGCTATGGCTACACCTTC,CASSVGGGYGYTF
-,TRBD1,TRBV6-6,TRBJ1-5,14,TGTGCCAGCAGCCGACAGGGGCCCCCGGGGCCCCAGCATTTT,CASSRQGPPGPQHF
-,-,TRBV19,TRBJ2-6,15,TGTGCCAGTACCTTCGTGGAAACTGGGGCCAACGTCCTGACTTTC,CASTFVETGANVLTF
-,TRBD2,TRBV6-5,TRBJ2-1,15,TGTGCCAGCAGTCAGCGGGAGGCCCCCTACAATGAGCAGTTCTTC,CASSQREAPYNEQFF
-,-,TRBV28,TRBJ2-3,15,TGTGCCACTTCGACGGGGAGATTTCTCACAGATACGCAGTATTTT,CATSTGRFLTDTQYF
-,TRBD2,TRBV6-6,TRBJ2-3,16,TGTGCCAGCAGTCCAATAGCGGGAGGTGGCACAGATACGCAGTATTTT,CASSPIAGGGTDTQYF